One and the same sample provided the 11 T cell receptor beta chains below, sequenced in a study of blood T cell repertoires in COVID-19. TCRdb's table, derived via immunoSEQ multiplex PCR, lists solely in-frame clones and lacks some. There are more than 150,000 clones in the sample; more than 75% occur only once, and 9.5% to 15% lies in the top ten. The specimen sequenced was peripheral blood. The receptor source for this set is a woman in her 70s with COVID-19, enrolled during active disease.

V gene TRBV3-1 (or the pseudogene TRBV3-2) combines with J gene TRBJ1-4, with D unresolved. CDR1 and CDR2 from the germline V gene are LGHDT and YNNKEL (reference sequence). The CDR3 has 13 amino acids. Trimming took 6 bases from V and 5 from J, leaving 10 bases between them. The CDR3 reads CASRTYGNEKLFF. The CDR3 region has the DNA TGTGCCAGCAGGACATATGGGAATGAAAAACTGTTTTTT.

The chain links TRBV4-2 to TRBJ1-5; the match to TRBD1 covers 7 bases. Germline V gene lookup returns CDR1 LGHNA and CDR2 YNFKEQ. The CDR3 length is 14 residues. V lost 4 bases, J lost 5 bases, and 5 bases stayed unmatched. CDR3 sequence (DNA): TGTGCCAGCAGCCCCGGACAGGCCTATCAGCCCCAGCATTTT. This translates into CASSPGQAYQPQHF.

The chain employs TRBV5-1 and TRBJ1-4, with 9 bases fitting TRBD1. The CDR3 is made up of 15 amino acids. The V gene's germline CDR1 is SGHRS and CDR2 YFSETQ. The V gene end was trimmed by 4 bases and the J gene end by 3 bases; junction bases not matched to a gene: 4. In DNA, the CDR3 is TGCGCCAGCAGCCCGGACAGGGGAGCTAATGAAAAACTGTTTTTT. It yields the protein CASSPDRGANEKLFF.

The chain recombines TRBV29-1 with TRBJ1-1, with D hard to call. From germline, CDR1 is SQVTM and CDR2 ANQGSEA. The CDR3 is made up of 11 amino acids. The V end was cut by 8 bases, the J end by 1 base, with 8 bases between. As DNA, the CDR3 is TGCAGCACCTATAGGAACACTGAAGCTTTCTTT. Protein product: CSTYRNTEAFF.

This clone was counted at least ten times. The CDR3 nucleotides read TGCGCCAGCAGCTACGGGACAGGGAACACTGAAGCTTTCTTT. Protein sequence: CASSYGTGNTEAFF. The chain carries TRBV5-1 and TRBJ1-1; 8 bases match TRBD1. Germline loops: CDR1 SGHRS, CDR2 YFSETQ. The CDR3 is 14 residues long. V was clipped by 3 bases and J by 1 base; unmatched bases: 2. Filled out from reference TRBV5-1 and TRBJ1-1, the complete variable domain reads KAGVTQTPRYLIKTRGQQVTLSCSPISGHRSVSWYQQTPGQGLQFLFEYFSETQRNKGNFPGRFSGRQFSNSRSEMNVSTLELGDSALYLCASSYGTGNTEAFFGQGTRLTVV.

This clone turned up a few times. This chain uses TRBV4-1 with TRBJ1-2; D is perhaps TRBD1 (6 bases). The V end lost 0 bases, the J end lost 4 bases, and 18 bases lay between the germline ends. Looked up from germline, CDR1 is MGHRA and CDR2 is YSYEKL. CDR3 length equals 17 residues. The CDR3 nucleotides are TGCGCCAGCAGCCAAGATACGGCAGGGGCGATCCCCTATGGCTACACCTTC. Protein product: CASSQDTAGAIPYGYTF.

CDR3 residues: CATSRVVTGQYGNQPQHF. CDR3 coding DNA: TGTGCCACCAGCAGAGTCGTGACAGGGCAATATGGTAATCAGCCCCAGCATTTT. The chain employs TRBV15 and TRBJ1-5; 7 nucleotides line up with TRBD1. The CDR3 runs 18 residues. J was trimmed by 4 bases and V by 1 base; bases with no gene match: 13. Germline V lookup: CDR1 LNHNV, CDR2 YYDKDF (reference sequence).

V and J are TRBV6-1 and TRBJ1-2; 7 bases are shared with TRBD1. The trim removed 1 base at V and 5 bases at J, leaving 4 bases unmatched. From germline, CDR1 is MNHNS and CDR2 SASEGT. This CDR3 contains 14 residues. The CDR3 DNA reads TGTGCCAGCAGTGAAGGGACAGGACGTTATGGCTACACCTTC. Protein: CASSEGTGRYGYTF.

The chain employs TRBV19 and TRBJ1-5, with 9 bases that match TRBD1. CDR3 length equals 15 residues. The V segment lost 5 bases and the J segment 7 bases; nucleotides outside the gene matches: 9. CDR1 and CDR2 (germline): LNHDA, SQIVND (reference sequence). The CDR3 is CASSLRDREGQPQHF. The CDR3 bases are TGTGCCAGTAGTCTCCGGGACAGGGAAGGACAGCCCCAGCATTTT.

This chain uses TRBV29-1 with TRBJ1-3; maybe TRBD1 (5 bases). The CDR3 is 14 residues long. Trimming shortened V by 6 bases and J by 0 bases, and 12 bases separated the two germline ends. The germline V gene encodes CDR1 SQVTM and CDR2 ANQGSEA. Here the CDR3 DNA reads TGCAGCGTACAGGTTGGGTTCTCTGGAAACACCATATATTTT. Residues: CSVQVGFSGNTIYF.

The rearrangement joins TRBV5-1 to TRBJ2-7; 8 positions match TRBD2. With V trimmed by 0 bases and J by 3 bases, 8 bases remained unmatched. Germline CDR1 reads SGHRS; CDR2 reads YFSETQ. The CDR3 sequence is 16 residues long. CDR3 residues: CASSLEGSGSGYEQYF. For the CDR3, the DNA is TGCGCCAGCAGCTTGGAGGGAAGCGGGAGCGGCTACGAGCAGTACTTC.